This T cell receptor beta chain was retrieved from a study of shared clonotypes between healthy human individuals (dated by TCRdb to 2018 to 2020). Study-level background: The cohort comprised a couple of women and a few men aged 18 to 49 years. For each donor, CD4 naive and CD4 memory were each given three plates, CD8 naive was given two plates, and CD8 memory was given one plate. To estimate repertoire size and how much clonotype sharing occurs between individuals, the study deeply sequenced the blood TCR repertoires of roughly 5 healthy adults. To increase sequencing depth and limit assay-specific biases, different laboratories used diverse techniques to prepare libraries and sequence TCR repertoires. Between about 0.8 and 9 billion PBMCs per donor were obtained by leukapheresis.

Using the deep immunoSEQ assay, multiplex PCR amplified TCR CDR3 regions from genomic DNA. For each cell subset, the extracted genomic DNA was distributed evenly across all wells of several immunoSEQ 96-well plates, and each plate served as one replicate. For sorted subsets, around 200 ng genomic DNA, equal to 30,000 or so T cell genomes, was loaded into each replicate PCR. The purified libraries were quantified using a Qubit 3.0 fluorometer, sized with a Bioanalyzer 2100, and then quantified again using the KAPA Library Quantification kit. A separate single-read 150-cycle Illumina NextSeq 550 flow cell was used to sequence each immunoSEQ 96-well plate. The original pipeline was this. The immunoSEQ output contained only junctional sequences without quality scores, so filtering could not match that applied to full-length reads. Sequences were annotated with PyIR, a Python wrapper for IgBLAST v1.9, and V/J genes and CDR3 were assigned using IMGT germline references. Reads were removed for weak V/J assignments (E-value above 1e-6), missing CDR3, stop codons, out-of-frame junctions, or ambiguous translated residues. V3J clonotypes were defined as sequences sharing the same inferred V gene, J gene, and CDR3 amino acid sequence. The percentage overlap between two repertoires was calculated by dividing the number of shared unique clonotypes by the size of the smaller repertoire. RTK rarefaction, the Chao1 estimator, and Recon v2.1 estimates of unobserved clonotypes were used to assess repertoire richness. For all TCRbeta clonotypes obtained by the gDNA method from a handful of donors, generation probabilities were computed with OLGA. Drawn from immuneACCESS, this table holds only the in-frame rearrangements with V and J called that TCRdb kept. Clones are partly lost; checked studies trace under half to an unresolved V gene and leave the rest unexplained. V and J calls and clone size follow that table, whereas D and trimming were derived from the DNA. Across this sample there are under 1 million clones, with 90% to 97% seen only once. Of the sample, under 0.3% is held by the ten largest clones.

V drops 0 bases and J drops 6 bases, leaving 14 bases in between. The CDR3 starts with the cysteine, ends with the phenylalanine, and has 15 residues. The entry retains the CDR3 DNA only, 45 bases that are in frame from base 1. CDR1 and CDR2 are read off the germline V gene as LGHNA and YSLEER. Remarks on this clone: Its recognized antigen is unknown. Base quality data are lacking; no much larger clone is found one base away.

CD8 naive samples were obtained by positive selection for CCR7 among CD45RO-negative cells, yielding a CD45RA+CCR7+ population from which TemRA cells were excluded. The donors were healthy, HIV-negative adults who had no recently reported acute infections or vaccinations. All donors were Caucasian adults living in Nashville, Tennessee, USA. After blood collection by leukapheresis, PBMCs were isolated using Ficoll-Histopaque density gradient centrifugation and then cryopreserved in the vapor phase of liquid nitrogen. Analytical flow cytometry was used to check the purity and quantity of each magnetically sorted T cell population. Genomic DNA was isolated from every sorted fraction and measured by UV absorbance on a Nanodrop 2000c. The investigation overall reported the following: Incomplete sequencing was indicated by rarefaction of sorted-subset datasets, despite the large sequencing depth. Sharing across a handful of donors was observed for approximately 5% of naive CD4, under 4% of naive CD8, about 2.5% of memory CD4, and roughly 0.4% of memory CD8 clonotypes. Because the study included only a small number of donors, the genetic and exposure-history diversity represented was limited. Pairwise subsampling led to the expectation that sequencing depth would affect the degree of clonotype sharing among donors. Compared with non-shared clonotypes, clonotypes shared by all four sorted-subset donors had higher generation probabilities. Larger estimated clonotype richness was generally found for naive subsets than for memory subsets. Sampling was restricted to blood, and TCR repertoires in tissue are likely to differ from TCR repertoires in blood.

This sequence was found in a young man in good health. Sequencing was done on a sample of naive CD8+ T cells sorted from blood. The cell subset or site label on this specimen signifies: CD45RA+CCR7+. This chain joins TRBV4-3 to TRBJ1-1; too little of a D gene remains to name it. Here is the DNA: TGCGCCAGCAGCCAAGAGGAGGATTCTGTGGCTGAAGCTTTCTTT. This gives the protein CASSQEEDSVAEAFF.